This is a list of T cell receptor beta chains from one sample in a study of T cell responses to AZD1222 COVID-19 vaccine. Profiling relied on immunoSEQ multiplex PCR, and the TCRdb table lists in-frame clones only, not all of them. Among under 150,000 clones listed, approximately 91% were seen once. Specimen: peripheral blood, collected 28 days after the second AZD1222 dose. The receptors shown here come from an adult who received the AZD1222 COVID-19 vaccine. Both conserved end residues are part of each CDR3. D genes are given only for firm matches. Size is omitted from some rows. Given values are once, few, many or a class for expanded clones.

size | D | J | V | DNA | CDR3
few | NA | TRBJ1-1 | TRBV18 | TGTGCCAGCTCATCAACAGGGATCACTGAAGCTTTCTTT | CASSSTGITEAFF
NA | NA | TRBJ2-7 | TRBV18 | TGTGCCAGCTCAACGGTTGGGGGGACCAGTAACTACGAGCAGTACTTC | CASSTVGGTSNYEQYF
once | NA | TRBJ1-1 | TRBV20-1 | TGCAGTGCTAGACCGGACATTCAAGCTTTCTTT | CSARPDIQAFF
NA | TRBD1 | TRBJ1-2 | TRBV9 | TGTGCCAGCAGCGAAGGGGACAGGCCACGAAACTATGGCTACACCTTC | CASSEGDRPRNYGYTF
once | NA | TRBJ1-1 | TRBV6-5 | TGTGCCAGCAAACCACGGCTGAACACTGAAGCTTTCTTT | CASKPRLNTEAFF
NA | TRBD1 | TRBJ2-4 | TRBV20-1 | TGCAGTGCTAGTGGAGAGGGGGACAGAAACATTCAGTACTTC | CSASGEGDRNIQYF
few | TRBD1 | TRBJ1-1 | TRBV9 | TGTGCCAGCAGCGTAGACGACAGGGGGCGGGAAACTGAAGCTTTCTTT | CASSVDDRGRETEAFF
NA | NA | TRBJ1-2 | TRBV6-2/TRBV6-3 | TGTGCCAGCAGTTACGCAGCCGACCGACTCTATGGCTACACCTTC | CASSYAADRLYGYTF
NA | NA | TRBJ1-2 | TRBV10-3 | TGTGCCATCAGGGACACAGGGCGAGCCTATGGCTACACCTTC | CAIRDTGRAYGYTF
once | TRBD1 | TRBJ1-4 | TRBV5-5 | TGTGCCAGCAGCTTGAGGACAGGGGCTAATGAAAAACTGTTTTTT | CASSLRTGANEKLFF
NA | TRBD2 | TRBJ2-7 | TRBV4-1 | TGCGCCAGCAGCCAAGAACGAGGTAGCGGGGGGCCCTCCTCCTACGAGCAGTACTTC | CASSQERGSGGPSSYEQYF
NA | TRBD1 | TRBJ2-7 | TRBV5-6 | TGTGCCAGCAGCTCCGACAGGGACTACGAGCAGTACTTC | CASSSDRDYEQYF
NA | NA | TRBJ1-4 | TRBV19 | TGTGCCAGACCGACGGGAGGCAAGGATGAAAAACTGTTTTTT | CARPTGGKDEKLFF
NA | TRBD2 | TRBJ2-5 | TRBV7-2 | TGTGCCAGCGGCATAGCGGGGGGCTTTGGGAAGACCCAGTACTTC | CASGIAGGFGKTQYF
NA | NA | TRBJ2-7 | TRBV6-1 | TGTGCCAGCAGTGAACGTGACGAGCAGTACTTC | CASSERDEQYF
NA | TRBD1 | TRBJ1-3 | TRBV2 | TGTGCCAGCAGTGAAAACTCAGGCTTACAGGGGGCTTCGGTTGGAAACACCATATATTTT | CASSENSGLQGASVGNTIYF
NA | NA | TRBJ2-1 | TRBV7-3 | TGTGCCAGCAGCACCTCGTGGGGACATGAGCAGTTCTTC | CASSTSWGHEQFF
NA | NA | TRBJ2-7 | TRBV10-3 | TGTGCCATCAGTGAGTCAAATTACGAGCAGTACTTC | CAISESNYEQYF
NA | NA | TRBJ1-1 | TRBV11-2 | TGTGCCAGCAGCCAGGACAGGAACACTGAAGCTTTCTTT | CASSQDRNTEAFF
NA | NA | TRBJ1-4 | TRBV19 | TGTGCCAGTAGTAGGGCCGCAACTAATGAAAAACTGTTTTTT | CASSRAATNEKLFF
NA | NA | TRBJ1-5 | TRBV5-8 | TGTGCCAGCAGCTTGGCTAGGGCAGCGTATCAGCCCCAGCATTTT | CASSLARAAYQPQHF
NA | NA | TRBJ1-1 | TRBV12-3/TRBV12-4 | TGTGCCAGCGGAGGACAGAACACTGAAGCTTTCTTT | CASGGQNTEAFF
NA | NA | TRBJ2-7 | TRBV15 | TGTGCCACCAGCAGAGAACTGGGCTCCAGGGACGAGCAGTACTTC | CATSRELGSRDEQYF
NA | TRBD1 | TRBJ2-7 | TRBV19 | TGTGCCAGTAGTATAGGGACAGGGGCCTACGAGCAGTACTTC | CASSIGTGAYEQYF
NA | NA | TRBJ2-7 | TRBV3-1/TRBV3-2 | TGTGCCAGCAGCCACCGGGACGTAACCTACGAGCAGTACTTC | CASSHRDVTYEQYF
NA | TRBD2 | TRBJ2-3 | TRBV24-1 | TGTGCCACCAGTGAGAGGACTAGCGGGAGAGCTACAGATACGCAGTATTTT | CATSERTSGRATDTQYF
NA | NA | TRBJ2-1 | TRBV5-4 | TGTGCCAGCAGCTCGACACCTGGCAGGGGCCGTACCTACAATGAGCAGTTCTTC | CASSSTPGRGRTYNEQFF
NA | NA | TRBJ1-5 | TRBV7-8 | TGTGCCAGCAGCTTAGAAAGAATGGGCAGCTTCAATCAGCCCCAGCATTTT | CASSLERMGSFNQPQHF
NA | NA | TRBJ2-3 | TRBV6-6 | TGTGCCAGCAGCCCTACGGGGTCAGATACGCAGTATTTT | CASSPTGSDTQYF
NA | NA | TRBJ2-5 | TRBV28 | TGTGCCAGCAGTTTATACAGGACCGAAGGGACCCAGTACTTC | CASSLYRTEGTQYF
NA | NA | TRBJ2-7 | TRBV2 | TGTGCCAGCAGGAAGGGAGATGTGGGCGAGCAGTACTTC | CASRKGDVGEQYF
once | TRBD1 | TRBJ1-2 | TRBV7-9 | TGTGCCAGCAGCCCGTCCGCAGAAAAAACCCCGACAGGGGATGGCTACACCTTC | CASSPSAEKTPTGDGYTF
NA | NA | TRBJ2-3 | TRBV7-3 | TGTGCCAGCAGCTCCCGTGGGGGTGGAGATACGCAGTATTTT | CASSSRGGGDTQYF
NA | NA | TRBJ1-4 | TRBV5-1 | TGCGCCAGCGCGCGGACAGTCCGGAATGAAAAACTGTTTTTT | CASARTVRNEKLFF
NA | NA | TRBJ1-2 | TRBV3-1/TRBV3-2 | TGTGCCAGCAGCCAACTTCAGGGGCGCGGCTACACCTTC | CASSQLQGRGYTF
NA | NA | TRBJ2-5 | TRBV18 | TGTGCCAGCTCACCGGGGTGGGACGAGACCCAGTACTTC | CASSPGWDETQYF
NA | NA | TRBJ1-2 | TRBV12-3/TRBV12-4 | TGTGCCAGCAGACCGGGACCCCTATATGGCTACACCTTC | CASRPGPLYGYTF
NA | NA | TRBJ2-1 | TRBV11-2 | TGTGCCAGCAGCTTGGGACCACTGGTTGAGCAGTTCTTC | CASSLGPLVEQFF
NA | NA | TRBJ1-2 | TRBV2 | TGTGCCAGCAGTGAAGGGGCAAGCATCTATGGCTACACCTTC | CASSEGASIYGYTF
NA | NA | TRBJ1-5 | TRBV5-1 | TGCGCCAGCCGGGAGTCTGGGAATCAGCCCCAGCATTTT | CASRESGNQPQHF